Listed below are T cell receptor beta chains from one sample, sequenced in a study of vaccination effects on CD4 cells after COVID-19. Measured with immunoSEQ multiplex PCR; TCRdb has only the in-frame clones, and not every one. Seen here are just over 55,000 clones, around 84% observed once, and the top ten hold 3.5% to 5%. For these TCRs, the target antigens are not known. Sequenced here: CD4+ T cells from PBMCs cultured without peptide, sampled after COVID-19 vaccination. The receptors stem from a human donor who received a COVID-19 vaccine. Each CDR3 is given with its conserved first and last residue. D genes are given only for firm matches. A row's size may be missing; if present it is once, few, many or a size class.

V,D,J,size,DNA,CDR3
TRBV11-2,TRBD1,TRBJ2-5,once,TGTGCCAGCAGCCCTGACAGGGAGACTCGGGAGACCCAGTACTTC,CASSPDRETRETQYF
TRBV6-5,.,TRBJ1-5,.,TGTGCCAGCAGTCCCCGTTGGGTCAGCAATCAGCCCCAGCATTTT,CASSPRWVSNQPQHF
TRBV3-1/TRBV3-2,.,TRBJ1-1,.,TGTGCCAGCAGCCAAGTAGGGACCTCGGAAGCTTTCTTT,CASSQVGTSEAFF
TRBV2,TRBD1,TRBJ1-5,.,TGTGCCAGCAGGGATGGGACAGGGGGCAATCAGCCCCAGCATTTT,CASRDGTGGNQPQHF
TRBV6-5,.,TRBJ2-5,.,TGTGCCAGCAGAGCGGGAGAGACCCAGTACTTC,CASRAGETQYF
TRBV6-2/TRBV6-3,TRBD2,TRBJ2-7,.,TGTGCCAGCAGTAGACTAGCGGGGCCCTCCTACGAGCAGTACTTC,CASSRLAGPSYEQYF
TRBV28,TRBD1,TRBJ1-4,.,TGTGCCAGCAGTTCGGGACAGGGGGGAAAACTGTTTTTT,CASSSGQGGKLFF
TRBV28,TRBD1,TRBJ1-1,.,TGTGCCAGCAGACGCCAGACAGGGGGCTTCGCTGAAGCTTTCTTT,CASRRQTGGFAEAFF
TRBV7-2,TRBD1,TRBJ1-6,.,TGTGCCAGCAGCTCCGGACAGGGTGGGTTAAGGGCCCTCCACTTT,CASSSGQGGLRALHF
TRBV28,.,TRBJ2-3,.,TGTGCCAGCAGTTCCTGGAAGGTCGGGGGTTCCACAGATACGCAGTATTTT,CASSSWKVGGSTDTQYF
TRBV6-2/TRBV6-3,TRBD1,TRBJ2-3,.,TGTGCCAGCAGTCGGGACAGGGGAACAGATACGCAGTATTTT,CASSRDRGTDTQYF
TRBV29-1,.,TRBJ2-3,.,TGCAGCGTTGAAGGCCGACTGGCCACAGATACGCAGTATTTT,CSVEGRLATDTQYF
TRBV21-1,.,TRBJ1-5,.,TGTGCCAGCAGCAAATGGCCTTCGGGGCCCCAGCATTTT,CASSKWPSGPQHF
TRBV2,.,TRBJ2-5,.,TGTGCCAGCCCCCGGACAACAAGCCAAGAGACCCAGTACTTC,CASPRTTSQETQYF
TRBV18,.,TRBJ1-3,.,TGTGCCAGCTCACCCACGACAGGCTCTGGAAACACCATATATTTT,CASSPTTGSGNTIYF